This is a list of T cell receptor beta chains from one sample in a study of T cell changes during pregnancy in multiple sclerosis. Sequenced by immunoSEQ multiplex PCR; TCRdb stores in-frame clones only, minus some. The table lists just over 50,000 clones, 94% of them singletons. This specimen consisted of CD4+ T cells from peripheral blood mononuclear cells, obtained in the second trimester of pregnancy. The receptors were gathered from a female donor with multiple sclerosis, enrolled in a pregnancy study. CDR3s include the opening cysteine and the closing phenylalanine or tryptophan. The D gene is left open where the match is weak. Rows give clone size only sometimes, using once, few, many, or a class for an expanded clone.

TRBJ1-2 TRBD1 NA TRBV5-1 CASSYGQGDNYGYTF TGCGCCAGCAGCTACGGACAGGGGGATAACTATGGCTACACCTTC
TRBJ1-2 NA NA TRBV6-4 CASSLGGGGNYGYTF TGTGCCAGCAGCCTGGGAGGGGGAGGTAACTATGGCTACACCTTC
TRBJ2-1 TRBD1 NA TRBV4-3 CASSQYRDRGAGEQFF TGCGCCAGCAGCCAATACCGGGACAGGGGAGCGGGTGAGCAGTTCTTC
TRBJ2-3 NA NA TRBV6-5 CASGQGTRPGMGQYF TGTGCCAGCGGGCAGGGGACCCGGCCCGGGATGGGGCAGTATTTT
TRBJ2-5 TRBD1 NA TRBV5-4 CASSPKDRGREQYF TGTGCCAGCAGCCCCAAGGACAGGGGGAGGGAGCAGTACTTC
TRBJ2-7 TRBD2 NA TRBV11-1 CASSPRTSGYEQYF TGTGCCAGCAGCCCCCGGACTAGCGGCTACGAGCAGTACTTC
TRBJ2-7 TRBD1 NA TRBV11-1 CASSFSDRVSYEQYF TGTGCCAGCAGCTTTAGTGACAGGGTCTCCTACGAGCAGTACTTC
TRBJ2-1 NA NA TRBV29-1 CSVGPGVNEQFF TGCAGCGTTGGTCCGGGGGTTAATGAGCAGTTCTTC
TRBJ2-7 NA NA TRBV2 CASLSYFPSYEQYF TGTGCCAGCCTTTCCTACTTTCCTTCCTACGAGCAGTACTTC
TRBJ1-2 NA few TRBV4-2 CASSQDCREGF TGTGCCAGCAGCCAAGATTGTCGGGAAGGCTTC